This T cell receptor beta chain comes out of a study of T cell responses to AZD1222 COVID-19 vaccine. The study's findings and limits: Donors, mostly white British, included more females; clonal diversity was possibly underestimated. There were repertoire samples only from the period after the peak T cell response.

Data came from immunoSEQ multiplex PCR; TCRdb stores just in-frame clones and leaves some out. The table shows under 200,000 clones, with more than 75% occurring only once. Concerning this clone: Its cognate antigen is unknown.

Trimming removed 0 bases from V and 4 bases from J, with 12 bases in between. Per the germline V gene, CDR1 is SNHLY and CDR2 is FYNNEI. The CDR3 has 16 residues. The starting material was peripheral blood, obtained 28 days after the second AZD1222 dose. The rearrangement joins TRBV2 to TRBJ2-2, with D hard to call. The TCR originated in an adult who received the AZD1222 COVID-19 vaccine. The DNA of the CDR3 is TGTGCCAGCAGTGAAGCTGCGGCAGCCCGCACCGGGGAGCTGTTTTTT. This translates into CASSEAAAARTGELFF.